A single sample is the source of the 18 T cell receptor beta chains below, sequenced in a study of blood T cell repertoires in COVID-19. Using immunoSEQ multiplex PCR, the repertoire was profiled, and TCRdb retains in-frame clones only, with some absent. The sample has 200,000 to 250,000 clones; 85% to 95% are singletons. Sequencing was carried out using PBMCs or T cells enriched from blood (not recorded which). Receptors were obtained from a woman in her late teens or twenties who had recovered from COVID-19.

The J gene is TRBJ1-1, the V gene TRBV7-9; D not certain. Trimming removed 3 bases from V and 1 base from J, with 21 bases in between. This CDR3 has 18 amino acids. Germline V gene lookup returns CDR1 SEHNR and CDR2 FQNEAQ (reference sequence). The CDR3 is CASSFIPPPRQSNTEAFF. As DNA, the CDR3 is TGTGCCAGCAGCTTTATTCCCCCTCCCAGGCAGTCGAACACTGAAGCTTTCTTT. Full variable domain (remainder filled in from reference TRBV7-9 and TRBJ1-1): DTGVSQNPRHKITKRGQNVTFRCDPISEHNRLYWYRQTLGQGPEFLTYFQNEAQLEKSRLLSDRFSAERPKGSFSTLEIQRTEQGDSAMYLCASSFIPPPRQSNTEAFFGQGTRLTVV.

The V call is TRBV5-1, the J call TRBJ2-5; 10 bases fit TRBD2. This CDR3 comprises 18 residues. With 1 base clipped from V and 3 bases from J, the junction kept 12 bases outside the gene matches. Germline CDR1 reads SGHRS; CDR2 reads YFSETQ. The CDR3: CASSLKRNLAGAKETQYF. The CDR3 bases are TGCGCCAGCAGCTTGAAGCGTAATCTAGCGGGAGCGAAAGAGACCCAGTACTTC.

V usage is TRBV6-5 and J usage is TRBJ1-2; 8 bases map to TRBD1. CDR1 MNHEY and CDR2 SVGAGI come from the germline V gene. The CDR3 extends over 13 amino acids. J was trimmed by 5 bases and V by 6 bases; bases with no gene match: 5. CDR3 sequence: CASSADRVYGYTF. The CDR3 nucleotides read TGTGCCAGCAGCGCGGACAGGGTATATGGCTACACCTTC.

This rearrangement joins TRBV3-1 (or the pseudogene TRBV3-2) to TRBJ2-1; no definite D call. V was trimmed by 1 base and J by 11 bases, leaving 9 bases between them. This CDR3 contains 12 residues. Germline CDR1 and CDR2: LGHDT and YNNKEL (reference sequence). This CDR3 is CASSQVPRKQFF. The CDR3 region has the DNA TGTGCCAGCAGCCAAGTACCCAGGAAGCAGTTCTTC.

The V gene is TRBV4-1, the J gene TRBJ1-3; TRBD1 agrees at 8 bases. The CDR3 length is 17 residues. Losses at the gene ends were 0 bases for V and 3 bases for J; bases not matched to a gene: 7. The germline gives CDR1 MGHRA, CDR2 YSYEKL. This CDR3 reads CASSQERAGGFGNTIYF. The CDR3 bases are TGCGCCAGCAGCCAAGAAAGGGCAGGGGGCTTTGGAAACACCATATATTTT.

The V gene is TRBV29-1, the J gene TRBJ2-1; TRBD1 might be the D (6 bases). V was cut by 6 bases and J by 10 bases, with 16 bases left in between. Germline CDR1 is SQVTM and CDR2 is ANQGSEA. CDR3 length: 12 residues. CDR3 region: CSVTRTAYEQFF. In nucleotides, the CDR3 is TGCAGCGTGACCCGGACAGCATACGAGCAGTTCTTC.

The CDR3 bases are TGTGCCAGTAGTATAGTTGGGGCAGGACAGGGAGGGCAGCCCCAGCATTTT. As protein: CASSIVGAGQGGQPQHF. The chain employs TRBV19 and TRBJ1-5, with 8 positions matching TRBD1. The CDR3 loop spans 17 amino acids. Trimming cost V 1 base and J 7 bases; bases outside gene matches: 12. Germline values: CDR1 LNHDA, CDR2 SQIVND (reference sequence). The full variable domain, completed using reference TRBV19 and TRBJ1-5, is DGGITQSPKYLFRKEGQNVTLSCEQNLNHDAMYWYRQDPGQGLRLIYYSQIVNDFQKGDIAEGYSVSREKKESFPLTVTSAQKNPTAFYLCASSIVGAGQGGQPQHFGDGTRLSIL.

The chain combines TRBV27 with TRBJ1-2; 8 nucleotides align to TRBD1. CDR1 is MNHEY and CDR2 is SMNVEV in the germline V gene (reference sequence). The CDR3 length is 14 residues. V lost 4 bases, J lost 6 bases, and 7 bases stayed unmatched. The CDR3 loop is CASSSRTGKDGYTF. The CDR3 DNA reads TGTGCCAGCAGTTCCCGGACAGGGAAAGATGGCTACACCTTC.

The chain links TRBV18 to TRBJ2-1; weak D call: TRBD2 (6 bases). CDR3 length equals 16 residues. V was cut by 2 bases and J by 2 bases, with 13 bases left in between. Germline values: CDR1 KGHSH, CDR2 LQKENI. CDR3 in DNA: TGTGCCAGCTCACCAAGTTGGGAGGTGACCTACAATGAGCAGTTCTTC. Amino acids: CASSPSWEVTYNEQFF.

The V and J genes are TRBV7-9 and TRBJ2-4; TRBD1 agrees at 9 bases. The CDR3 is made up of 18 amino acids. Germline CDR1 SEHNR, CDR2 FQNEAQ (reference sequence). Trimming at V came to 4 bases and at J to 1 base, leaving 11 bases not matched to a gene. The DNA for the CDR3 is TGTGCCAGCAGCTACCGCGCCGGGACAGGGTTGGCCAAAAACATTCAGTACTTC. Translation gives CASSYRAGTGLAKNIQYF.

The gene calls are TRBV29-1 and TRBJ1-5, with 7 positions matching TRBD1. V shed 6 bases and J 5 bases; nucleotides not matched to a gene: 10. CDR3 length equals 14 residues. Germline loops: CDR1 SQVTM, CDR2 ANQGSEA. In DNA, the CDR3 is TGCAGCGTAGCCGGGACAGCCGGTGATCAGCCCCAGCATTTT. Translation gives CSVAGTAGDQPQHF.

The chain recombines TRBV19 with TRBJ1-3; D is unresolved. The CDR3 spans 11 residues. Germline V gene sequence: CDR1 LNHDA, CDR2 SQIVND (reference sequence). The CDR3 loop reads CIKLSGNTIYF. The DNA for the CDR3 is TGTATAAAACTCTCTGGAAACACCATATATTTT.

The genes are TRBV4-1 and TRBJ2-7; D possibly corresponds to TRBD2 (6 bases). Germline V gene data show CDR1 as MGHRA and CDR2 as YSYEKL. V was trimmed by 0 bases and J by 1 base, leaving 13 bases between them. The CDR3 runs to 16 residues. CDR3 loop: CASSQEWGDRSYEQYF. CDR3 nucleotides: TGCGCCAGCAGCCAAGAATGGGGGGACCGTTCCTACGAGCAGTACTTC.

The J gene is TRBJ1-2, the V gene TRBV6-5; TRBD1 matches at 7 bases. From germline, CDR1 is MNHEY and CDR2 SVGAGI. This CDR3 comprises 15 residues. V was clipped by 6 bases and J by 0 bases; unmatched bases: 7. The CDR3 sequence: CASSTLRGPNYGYTF. The CDR3 DNA reads as TGTGCCAGCAGCACCCTGAGGGGGCCTAACTATGGCTACACCTTC.

The chain links TRBV2 to TRBJ1-3, with D possibly matching TRBD1 (5 bases). CDR1 and CDR2 (germline): SNHLY, FYNNEI. This CDR3 spans 15 amino acids. The V end lost 0 bases, the J end lost 8 bases, and 14 bases lay between the germline ends. The CDR3: CASSEAQAGRDTIYF. In DNA, the CDR3 is TGTGCCAGCAGTGAAGCACAGGCAGGCCGTGACACCATATATTTT.

The chain employs TRBV6-6 and TRBJ1-6; D gene unclear. Trimming removed 2 bases at V and 8 bases at J, with 10 bases between. This CDR3 contains 14 residues. The germline CDR1 and CDR2 sequences are MNHNY and SVGAGI (reference sequence). CDR3 coding DNA: TGTGCCAGCAGTTACGAGTCCCGGTATTCACCCCTCCACTTT. This sequence encodes CASSYESRYSPLHF.

The chain carries TRBV11-2 and TRBJ2-3, with D perhaps matching TRBD1 (6 bases). Trimming cost V 1 base and J 0 bases, with 8 bases left between them. This CDR3 contains 15 residues. CDR1 SGHAT and CDR2 FQNNGV come from the germline V gene. The CDR3 DNA reads TGTGCCAGCAGCTTAGGACAGGATAGCACAGATACGCAGTATTTT. Its protein is CASSLGQDSTDTQYF. Variable domain in full (rest from reference TRBV11-2 and TRBJ2-3): EAGVAQSPRYKIIEKRQSVAFWCNPISGHATLYWYQQILGQGPKLLIQFQNNGVVDDSQLPKDRFSAERLKGVDSTLKIQPAKLEDSAVYLCASSLGQDSTDTQYFGPGTRLTVL.

The rearrangement joins TRBV18 to TRBJ1-2; 7 positions match TRBD1. J lost 0 bases, V lost 2 bases, and 6 bases had no gene match. Germline CDR1 KGHSH, CDR2 LQKENI. CDR3 length equals 16 residues. The CDR3 nucleotides are TGTGCCAGCTCACCAGAGGTGGGGACAGCTAACTATGGCTACACCTTC. Translated, it gives CASSPEVGTANYGYTF.